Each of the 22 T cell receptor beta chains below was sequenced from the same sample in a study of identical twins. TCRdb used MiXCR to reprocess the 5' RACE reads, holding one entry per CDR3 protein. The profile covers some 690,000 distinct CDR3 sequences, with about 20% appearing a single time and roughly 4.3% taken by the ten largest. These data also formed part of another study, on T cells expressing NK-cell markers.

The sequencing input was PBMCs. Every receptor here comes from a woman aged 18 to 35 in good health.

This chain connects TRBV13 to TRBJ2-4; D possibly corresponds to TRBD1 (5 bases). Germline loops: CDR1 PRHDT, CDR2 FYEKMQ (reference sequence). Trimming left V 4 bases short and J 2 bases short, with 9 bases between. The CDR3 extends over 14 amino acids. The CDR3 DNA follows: TGTGCCAGCAGCTCCCGACAGACCAAAAACATTCAGTACTTC. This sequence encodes CASSSRQTKNIQYF.

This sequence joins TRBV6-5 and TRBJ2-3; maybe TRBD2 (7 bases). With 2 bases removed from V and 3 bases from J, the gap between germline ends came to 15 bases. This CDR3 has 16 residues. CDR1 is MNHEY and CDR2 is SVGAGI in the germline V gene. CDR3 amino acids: CASSYLLGGATDTQYF. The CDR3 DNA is TGTGCCAGCAGTTACCTCCTAGGGGGGGCAACAGATACGCAGTATTTT.

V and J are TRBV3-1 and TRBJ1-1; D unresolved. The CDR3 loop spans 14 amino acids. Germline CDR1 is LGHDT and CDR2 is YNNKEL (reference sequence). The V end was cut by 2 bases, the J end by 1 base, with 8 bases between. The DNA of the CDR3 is TGTGCCAGCAGCCAACCACACGCGAACACTGAAGCTTTCTTT. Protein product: CASSQPHANTEAFF.

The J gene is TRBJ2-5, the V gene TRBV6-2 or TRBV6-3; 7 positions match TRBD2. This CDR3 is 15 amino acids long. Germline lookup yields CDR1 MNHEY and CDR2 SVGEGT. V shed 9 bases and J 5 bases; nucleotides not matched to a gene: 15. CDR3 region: CASRSETSSGETQYF. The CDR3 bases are TGTGCCAGTCGGAGCGAGACTAGTAGCGGGGAGACCCAGTACTTC.

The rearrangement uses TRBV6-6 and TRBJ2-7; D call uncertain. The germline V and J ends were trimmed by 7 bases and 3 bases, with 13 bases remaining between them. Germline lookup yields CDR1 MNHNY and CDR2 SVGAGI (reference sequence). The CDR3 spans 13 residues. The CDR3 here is CASTEETIYEQYF. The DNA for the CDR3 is TGTGCCAGCACCGAGGAAACTATCTACGAGCAGTACTTC.

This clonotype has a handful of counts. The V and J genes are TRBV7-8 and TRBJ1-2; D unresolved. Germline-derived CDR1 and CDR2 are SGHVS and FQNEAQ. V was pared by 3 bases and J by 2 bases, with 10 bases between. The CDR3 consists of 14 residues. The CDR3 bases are TGTGCCAGCAGCTTTAGTGTCCGGAACTATGGCTACACCTTC. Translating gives CASSFSVRNYGYTF.

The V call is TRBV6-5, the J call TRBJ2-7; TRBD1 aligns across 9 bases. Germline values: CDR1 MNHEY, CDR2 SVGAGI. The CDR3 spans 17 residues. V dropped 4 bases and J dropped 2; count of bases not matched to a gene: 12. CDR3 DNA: TGTGCCAGCAGTTCGCAAGCCGGGACAGGGATCACCTACGAGCAGTACTTC. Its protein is CASSSQAGTGITYEQYF.

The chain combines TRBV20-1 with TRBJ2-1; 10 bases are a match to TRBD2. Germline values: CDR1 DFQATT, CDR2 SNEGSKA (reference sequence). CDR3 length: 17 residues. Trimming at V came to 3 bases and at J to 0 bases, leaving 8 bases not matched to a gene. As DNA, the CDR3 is TGCAGTGCTAGCCCCAGCGGGGGGGGGTTCTCCTACAATGAGCAGTTCTTC. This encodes CSASPSGGGFSYNEQFF.

The chain's CDR3 is CASRPEEFGVGPDIQYF. As DNA, the CDR3 is TGTGCAAGTCGCCCCGAGGAGTTTGGGGTGGGGCCGGACATTCAGTACTTC. V usage is TRBV12-2 and J usage is TRBJ2-4; the table's D call TRBD1 went unverified against the DNA. TRBV12-2 is given as a pseudogene. The CDR3 runs 17 residues.

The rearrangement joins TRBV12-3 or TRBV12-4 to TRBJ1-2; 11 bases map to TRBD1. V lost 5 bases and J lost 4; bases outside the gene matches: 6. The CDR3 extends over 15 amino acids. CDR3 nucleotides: TGTGCCAGCAGTCCCGGACAGGGGGCGGGCTATGGCTACACCTTC. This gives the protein CASSPGQGAGYGYTF.

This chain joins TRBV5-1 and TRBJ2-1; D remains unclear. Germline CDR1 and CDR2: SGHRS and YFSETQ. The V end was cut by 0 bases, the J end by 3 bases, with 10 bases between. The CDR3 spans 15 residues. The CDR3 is CASSLESNSYNEQFF. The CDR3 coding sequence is TGCGCCAGCAGCTTGGAGAGTAACAGCTACAATGAGCAGTTCTTC.

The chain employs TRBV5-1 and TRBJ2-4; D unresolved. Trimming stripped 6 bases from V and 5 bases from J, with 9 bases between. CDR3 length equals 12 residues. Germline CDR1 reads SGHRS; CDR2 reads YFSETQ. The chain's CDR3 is CASTGRENIQYF. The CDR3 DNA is TGCGCCAGCACCGGTCGAGAAAACATTCAGTACTTC. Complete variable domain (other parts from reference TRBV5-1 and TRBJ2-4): KAGVTQTPRYLIKTRGQQVTLSCSPISGHRSVSWYQQTPGQGLQFLFEYFSETQRNKGNFPGRFSGRQFSNSRSEMNVSTLELGDSALYLCASTGRENIQYFGAGTRLSVL.

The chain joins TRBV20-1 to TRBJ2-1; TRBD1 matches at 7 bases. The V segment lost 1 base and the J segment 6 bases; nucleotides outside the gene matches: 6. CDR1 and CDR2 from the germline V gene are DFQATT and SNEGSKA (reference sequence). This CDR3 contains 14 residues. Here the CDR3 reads CSARVGGLVNEQFF. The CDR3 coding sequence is TGCAGTGCTAGAGTAGGGGGCTTGGTCAATGAGCAGTTCTTC.

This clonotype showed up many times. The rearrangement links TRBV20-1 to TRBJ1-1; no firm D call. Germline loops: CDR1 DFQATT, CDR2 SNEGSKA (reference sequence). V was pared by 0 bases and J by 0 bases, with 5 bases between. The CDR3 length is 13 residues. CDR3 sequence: CSARDHMNTEAFF. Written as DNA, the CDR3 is TGCAGTGCTAGAGATCACATGAACACTGAAGCTTTCTTT.

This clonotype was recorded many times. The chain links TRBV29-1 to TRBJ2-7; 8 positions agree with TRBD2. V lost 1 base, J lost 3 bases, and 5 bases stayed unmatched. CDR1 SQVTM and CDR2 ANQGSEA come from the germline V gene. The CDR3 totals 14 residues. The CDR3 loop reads CSVEAFGTSYEQYF. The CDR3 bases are TGCAGCGTTGAAGCCTTTGGGACTAGCTACGAGCAGTACTTC.

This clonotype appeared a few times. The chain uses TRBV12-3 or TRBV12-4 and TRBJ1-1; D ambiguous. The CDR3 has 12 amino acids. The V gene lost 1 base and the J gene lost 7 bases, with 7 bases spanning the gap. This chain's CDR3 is CASSLGSIEAFF. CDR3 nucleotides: TGTGCCAGCAGTTTAGGAAGTATTGAAGCTTTCTTT.

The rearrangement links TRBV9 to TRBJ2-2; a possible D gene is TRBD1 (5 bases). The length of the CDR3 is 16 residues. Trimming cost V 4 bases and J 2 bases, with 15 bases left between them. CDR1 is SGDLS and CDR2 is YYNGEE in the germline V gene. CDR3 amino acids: CASSPRGDSNTGELFF. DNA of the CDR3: TGTGCCAGCAGCCCAAGAGGAGACAGTAACACCGGGGAGCTGTTTTTT.

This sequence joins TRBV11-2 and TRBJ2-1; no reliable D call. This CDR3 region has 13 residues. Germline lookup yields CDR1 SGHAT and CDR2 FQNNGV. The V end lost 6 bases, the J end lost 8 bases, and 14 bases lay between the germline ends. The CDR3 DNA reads TGTGCCAGCAGGTCTGCCTCAATCGATGAGCAGTTCTTC. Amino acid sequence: CASRSASIDEQFF.

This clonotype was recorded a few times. CDR3 sequence (DNA): TGTGCCAGCAGCCAGACCTCAGGGGCGCGGTTTGCAACTAATGAAAAACTGTTTTTT. Translation: CASSQTSGARFATNEKLFF. V gene TRBV4-2 combines with J gene TRBJ1-4; possible D gene TRBD1, 6 bases. V was cut by 3 bases and J by 0 bases, with 20 bases left in between. Germline CDR1 and CDR2: LGHNA and YNFKEQ. CDR3 size: 19 residues.

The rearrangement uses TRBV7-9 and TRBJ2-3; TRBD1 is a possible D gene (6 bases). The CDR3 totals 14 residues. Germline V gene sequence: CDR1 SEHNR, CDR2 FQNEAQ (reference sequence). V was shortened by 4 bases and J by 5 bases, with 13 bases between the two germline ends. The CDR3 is CASSSWGQIDTQYF. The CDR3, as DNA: TGTGCCAGCAGCTCGTGGGGGCAGATAGATACGCAGTATTTT.

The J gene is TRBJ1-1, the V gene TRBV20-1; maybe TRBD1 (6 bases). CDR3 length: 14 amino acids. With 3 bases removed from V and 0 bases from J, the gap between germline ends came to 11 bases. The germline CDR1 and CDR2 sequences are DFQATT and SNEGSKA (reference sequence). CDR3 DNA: TGCAGTGCTAGTTTGGGGGGCATGAACACTGAAGCTTTCTTT. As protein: CSASLGGMNTEAFF.

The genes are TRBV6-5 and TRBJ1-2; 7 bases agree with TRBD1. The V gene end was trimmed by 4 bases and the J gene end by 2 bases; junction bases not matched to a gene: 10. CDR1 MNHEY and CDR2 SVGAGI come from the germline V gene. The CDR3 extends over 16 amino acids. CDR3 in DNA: TGTGCCAGCAGTTTTGTTTGGACAGGTACCAACTATGGCTACACCTTC. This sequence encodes CASSFVWTGTNYGYTF.